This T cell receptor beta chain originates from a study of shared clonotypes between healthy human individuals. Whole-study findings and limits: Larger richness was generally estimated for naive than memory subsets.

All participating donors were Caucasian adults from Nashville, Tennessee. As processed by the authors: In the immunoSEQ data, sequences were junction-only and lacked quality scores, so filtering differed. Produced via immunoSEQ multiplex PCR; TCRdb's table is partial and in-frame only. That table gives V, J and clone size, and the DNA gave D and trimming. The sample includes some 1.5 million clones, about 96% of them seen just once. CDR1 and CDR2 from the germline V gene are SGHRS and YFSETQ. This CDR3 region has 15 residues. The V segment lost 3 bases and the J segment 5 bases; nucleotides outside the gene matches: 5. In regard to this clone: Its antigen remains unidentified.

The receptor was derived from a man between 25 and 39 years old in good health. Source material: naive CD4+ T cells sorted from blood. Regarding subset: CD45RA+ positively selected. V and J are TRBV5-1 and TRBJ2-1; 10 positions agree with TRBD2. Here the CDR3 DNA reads TGCGCCAGCAGCTGGGGACTAGCGATGAACAATGAGCAGTTCTTC. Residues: CASSWGLAMNNEQFF.